The sequence of this T cell receptor (beta chain) was determined in a study of OX40 agonist ivuxolimab in advanced cancers. Study context: Ivuxolimab, an antibody acting as an agonist of OX40 (CD134), was used to treat patients.

A word on this clone: The antigen remains undetermined.

Study conclusions and caveats: At 0.1-3.0 mg/kg, partial responders had clonal expansion among the lowest observed.

Germline CDR1 MNHEY, CDR2 SMNVEV (reference sequence). The CDR3 totals 16 residues. V was clipped by 4 bases and J by 7 bases; unmatched bases: 7. The data were produced by immunoSEQ multiplex PCR, yet TCRdb's version contains in-frame clones alone and is incomplete. Among under 65,000 clones listed, approximately 90% were seen once. The source was CD4+ or CD8+ T cells sorted from blood, collected in a trial of the OX40 agonist ivuxolimab. The receptor's source is an adult with an advanced solid tumor such as melanoma, head and neck, liver or kidney cancer. The chain has TRBV27 and TRBJ2-1; 13 bases line up with TRBD2. The CDR3 spells CASSYSGLAGVNEQFF. CDR3 in DNA: TGTGCCAGCAGTTATAGTGGACTAGCGGGAGTAAATGAGCAGTTCTTC.